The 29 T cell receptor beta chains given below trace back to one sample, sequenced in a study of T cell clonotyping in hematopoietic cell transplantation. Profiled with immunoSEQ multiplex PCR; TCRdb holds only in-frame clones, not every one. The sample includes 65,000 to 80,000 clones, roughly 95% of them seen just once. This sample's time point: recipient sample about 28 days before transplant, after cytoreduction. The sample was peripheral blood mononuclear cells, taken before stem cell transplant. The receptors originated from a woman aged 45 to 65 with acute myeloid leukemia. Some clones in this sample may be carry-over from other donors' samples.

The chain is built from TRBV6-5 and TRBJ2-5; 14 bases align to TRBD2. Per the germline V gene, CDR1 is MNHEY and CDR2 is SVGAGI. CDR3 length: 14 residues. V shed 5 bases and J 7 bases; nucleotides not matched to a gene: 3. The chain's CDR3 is CASSHGLAGGTQYF. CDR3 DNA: TGTGCCAGCAGTCACGGACTAGCGGGAGGGACCCAGTACTTC.

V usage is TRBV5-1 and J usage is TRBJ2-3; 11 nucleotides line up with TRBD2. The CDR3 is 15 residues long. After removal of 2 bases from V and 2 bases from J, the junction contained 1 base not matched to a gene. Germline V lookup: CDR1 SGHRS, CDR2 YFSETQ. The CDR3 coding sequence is TGCGCCAGCAGCTTTAGCGGGGGGGCCACAGATACGCAGTATTTT. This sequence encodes CASSFSGGATDTQYF.

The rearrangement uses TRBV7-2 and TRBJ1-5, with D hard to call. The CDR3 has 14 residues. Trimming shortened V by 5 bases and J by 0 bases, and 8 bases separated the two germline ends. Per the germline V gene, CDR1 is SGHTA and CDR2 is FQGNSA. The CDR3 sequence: CASSPRNSNQPQHF. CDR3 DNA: TGTGCCAGCAGCCCTAGGAATAGCAATCAGCCCCAGCATTTT.

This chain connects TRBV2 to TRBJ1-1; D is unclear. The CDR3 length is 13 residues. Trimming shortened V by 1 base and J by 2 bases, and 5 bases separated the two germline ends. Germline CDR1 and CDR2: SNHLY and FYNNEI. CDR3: CASSEEINTEAFF. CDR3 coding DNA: TGTGCCAGCAGTGAAGAGATAAACACTGAAGCTTTCTTT.

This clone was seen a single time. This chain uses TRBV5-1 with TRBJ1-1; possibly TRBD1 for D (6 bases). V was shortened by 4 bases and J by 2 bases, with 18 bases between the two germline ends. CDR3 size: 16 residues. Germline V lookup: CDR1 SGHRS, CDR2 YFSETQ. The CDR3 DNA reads TGCGCCAGCAGCCCAACCCCCGACAGGATCAACACTGAAGCTTTCTTT. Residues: CASSPTPDRINTEAFF.

The DNA for the CDR3 is TGCGCCAGCAGCCCCTTTATGACGGACCTCTCCTACAATGAGCAGTTCTTC. It yields the protein CASSPFMTDLSYNEQFF. The chain couples TRBV4-1 to TRBJ2-1; D is ambiguous. Trimming removed 4 bases at V and 0 bases at J, with 16 bases between. CDR3 length: 17 amino acids. Germline V gene sequence: CDR1 MGHRA, CDR2 YSYEKL.

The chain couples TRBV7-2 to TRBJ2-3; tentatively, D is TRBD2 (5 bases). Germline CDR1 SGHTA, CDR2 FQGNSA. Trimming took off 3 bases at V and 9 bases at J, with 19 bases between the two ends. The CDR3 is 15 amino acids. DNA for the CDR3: TGTGCCAGCAGCTTCCTTGAGAGGGCTATTGGGACGCAGTATTTT. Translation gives CASSFLERAIGTQYF. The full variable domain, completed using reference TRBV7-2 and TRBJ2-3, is GAGVSQSPSNKVTEKGKDVELRCDPISGHTALYWYRQSLGQGLEFLIYFQGNSAPDKSGLPSDRFSAERTGGSVSTLTIQRTQQEDSAVYLCASSFLERAIGTQYFGPGTRLTVL.

CDR3 nucleotides: TGTGCCTGGAGGGGACAGTCCCTCGGGGAGCTGTTTTTT. Translating it yields CAWRGQSLGELFF. The chain couples TRBV30 to TRBJ2-2, with TRBD1 identical over 7 bases. Germline loops: CDR1 GTSNPN, CDR2 SVGIG (reference sequence). With V trimmed by 3 bases and J by 7 bases, 5 bases remained unmatched. The CDR3 totals 13 residues.

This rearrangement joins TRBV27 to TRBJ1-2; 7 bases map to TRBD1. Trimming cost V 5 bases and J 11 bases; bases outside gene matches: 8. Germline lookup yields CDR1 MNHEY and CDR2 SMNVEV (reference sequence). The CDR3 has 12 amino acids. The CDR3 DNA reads TGTGCCAGCAGTATACCGGGACAGATATACACCTTC. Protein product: CASSIPGQIYTF.

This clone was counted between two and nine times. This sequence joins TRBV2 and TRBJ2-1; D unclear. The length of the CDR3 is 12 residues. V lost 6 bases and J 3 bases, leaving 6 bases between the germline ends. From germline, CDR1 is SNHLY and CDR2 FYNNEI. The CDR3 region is CASRGLYNEQFF. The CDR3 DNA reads TGTGCCAGCAGGGGTCTCTACAATGAGCAGTTCTTC. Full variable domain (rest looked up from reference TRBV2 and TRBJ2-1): EPEVTQTPSHQVTQMGQEVILRCVPISNHLYFYWYRQILGQKVEFLVSFYNNEISEKSEIFDDQFSVERPDGSNFTLKIRSTKLEDSAMYFCASRGLYNEQFFGPGTRLTVL.

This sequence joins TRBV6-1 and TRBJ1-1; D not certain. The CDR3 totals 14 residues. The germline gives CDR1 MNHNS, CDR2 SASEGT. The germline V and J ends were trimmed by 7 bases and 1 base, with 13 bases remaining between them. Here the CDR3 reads CASNFLQQNTEAFF. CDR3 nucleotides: TGTGCCAGCAATTTTTTGCAGCAGAACACTGAAGCTTTCTTT.

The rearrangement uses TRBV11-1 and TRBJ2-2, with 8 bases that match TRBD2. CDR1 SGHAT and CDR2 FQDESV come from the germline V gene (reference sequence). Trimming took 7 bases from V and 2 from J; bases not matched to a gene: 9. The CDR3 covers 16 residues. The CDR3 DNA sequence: TGTGCCAGCACCGGGAGGGGCAGGGGAAACACCGGGGAGCTGTTTTTT. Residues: CASTGRGRGNTGELFF.

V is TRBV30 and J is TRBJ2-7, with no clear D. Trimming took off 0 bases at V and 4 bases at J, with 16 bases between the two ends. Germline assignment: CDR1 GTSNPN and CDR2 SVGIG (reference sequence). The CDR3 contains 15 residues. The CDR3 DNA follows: TGTGCCTGGAGTGTCGGTCCTGGACCTTTTTACGAGCAGTACTTC. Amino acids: CAWSVGPGPFYEQYF.

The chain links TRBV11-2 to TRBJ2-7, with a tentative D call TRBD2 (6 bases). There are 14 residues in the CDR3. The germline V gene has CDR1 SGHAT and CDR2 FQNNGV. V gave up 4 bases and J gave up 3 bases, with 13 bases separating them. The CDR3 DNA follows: TGTGCCAGCAGCTCCCATTGGGGGGACTACGAGCAGTACTTC. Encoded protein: CASSSHWGDYEQYF.

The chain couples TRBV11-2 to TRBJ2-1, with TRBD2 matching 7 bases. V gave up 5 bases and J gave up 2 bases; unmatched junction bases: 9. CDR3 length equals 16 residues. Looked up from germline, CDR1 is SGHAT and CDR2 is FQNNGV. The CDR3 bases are TGTGCCAGCAGCCCGAGGCACCTAGCGGCCTACAATGAGCAGTTCTTC. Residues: CASSPRHLAAYNEQFF.

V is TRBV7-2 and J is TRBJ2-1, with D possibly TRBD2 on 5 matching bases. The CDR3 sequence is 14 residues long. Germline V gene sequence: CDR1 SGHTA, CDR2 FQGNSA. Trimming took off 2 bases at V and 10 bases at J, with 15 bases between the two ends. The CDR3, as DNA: TGTGCCAGCAGCTTATCTACGTCAACGGGGGAGCAGTTCTTC. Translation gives CASSLSTSTGEQFF. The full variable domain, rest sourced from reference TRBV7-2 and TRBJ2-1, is GAGVSQSPSNKVTEKGKDVELRCDPISGHTALYWYRQSLGQGLEFLIYFQGNSAPDKSGLPSDRFSAERTGGSVSTLTIQRTQQEDSAVYLCASSLSTSTGEQFFGPGTRLTVL.

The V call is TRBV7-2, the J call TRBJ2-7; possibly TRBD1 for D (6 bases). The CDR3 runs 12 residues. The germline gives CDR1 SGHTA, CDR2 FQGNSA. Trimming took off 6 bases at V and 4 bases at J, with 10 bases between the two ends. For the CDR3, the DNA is TGTGCCAGCAGTTTAACAGGGTACGAGCAGTACTTC. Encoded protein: CASSLTGYEQYF.

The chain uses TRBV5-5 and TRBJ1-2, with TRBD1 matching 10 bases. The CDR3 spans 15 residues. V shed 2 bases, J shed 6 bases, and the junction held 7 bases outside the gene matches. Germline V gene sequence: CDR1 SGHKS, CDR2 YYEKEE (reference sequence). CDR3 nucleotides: TGTGCCAGCAGCTTTAAAGACAGGGGGCTCGATGGCTACACCTTC. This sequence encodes CASSFKDRGLDGYTF.

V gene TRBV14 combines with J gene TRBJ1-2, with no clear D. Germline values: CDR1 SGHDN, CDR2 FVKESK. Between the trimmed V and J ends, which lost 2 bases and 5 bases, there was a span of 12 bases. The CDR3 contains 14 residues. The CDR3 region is CASSQIPSIYGYTF. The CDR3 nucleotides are TGTGCCAGCAGCCAAATCCCTTCGATATATGGCTACACCTTC.

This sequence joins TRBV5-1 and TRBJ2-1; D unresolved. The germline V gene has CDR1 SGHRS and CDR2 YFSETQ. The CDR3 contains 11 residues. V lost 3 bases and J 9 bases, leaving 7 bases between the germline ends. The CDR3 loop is CASSSGPEQFF. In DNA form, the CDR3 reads TGCGCCAGCAGCTCCGGGCCTGAGCAGTTCTTC.

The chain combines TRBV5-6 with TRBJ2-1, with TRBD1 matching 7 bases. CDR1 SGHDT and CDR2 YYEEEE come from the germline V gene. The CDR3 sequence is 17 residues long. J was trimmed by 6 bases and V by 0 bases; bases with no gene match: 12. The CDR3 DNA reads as TGTGCCAGCAGCTTGGCCTCGTTGGGGACAGTTGGCAATGAGCAGTTCTTC. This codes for CASSLASLGTVGNEQFF. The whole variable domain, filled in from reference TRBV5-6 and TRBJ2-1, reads DAGVTQSPTHLIKTRGQQVTLRCSPKSGHDTVSWYQQALGQGPQFIFQYYEEEERQRGNFPDRFSGHQFPNYSSELNVNALLLGDSALYLCASSLASLGTVGNEQFFGPGTRLTVL.

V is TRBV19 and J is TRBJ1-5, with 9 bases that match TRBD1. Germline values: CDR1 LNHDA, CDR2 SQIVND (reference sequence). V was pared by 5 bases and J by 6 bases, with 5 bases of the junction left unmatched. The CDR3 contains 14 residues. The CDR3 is CASSWTGVGQPQHF. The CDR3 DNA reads TGTGCCAGTAGTTGGACAGGGGTGGGTCAGCCCCAGCATTTT.

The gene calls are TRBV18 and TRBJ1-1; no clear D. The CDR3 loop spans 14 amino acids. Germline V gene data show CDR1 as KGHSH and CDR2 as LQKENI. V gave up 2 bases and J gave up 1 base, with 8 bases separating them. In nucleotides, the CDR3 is TGTGCCAGCTCACCAGGGCAGGCGAACACTGAAGCTTTCTTT. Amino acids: CASSPGQANTEAFF.

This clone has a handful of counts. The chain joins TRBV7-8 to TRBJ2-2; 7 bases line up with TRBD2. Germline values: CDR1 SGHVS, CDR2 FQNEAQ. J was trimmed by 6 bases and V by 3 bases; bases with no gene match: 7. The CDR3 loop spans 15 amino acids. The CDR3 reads CASSFPRAGPGELFF. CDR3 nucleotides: TGTGCCAGCAGCTTCCCGAGAGCGGGACCCGGGGAGCTGTTTTTT.

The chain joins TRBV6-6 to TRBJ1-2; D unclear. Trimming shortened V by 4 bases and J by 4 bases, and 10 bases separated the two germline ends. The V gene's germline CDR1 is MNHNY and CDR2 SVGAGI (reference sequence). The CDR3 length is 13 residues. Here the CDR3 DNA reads TGTGCCAGCAGTTCCACGGTAGGCTATGGCTACACCTTC. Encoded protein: CASSSTVGYGYTF.

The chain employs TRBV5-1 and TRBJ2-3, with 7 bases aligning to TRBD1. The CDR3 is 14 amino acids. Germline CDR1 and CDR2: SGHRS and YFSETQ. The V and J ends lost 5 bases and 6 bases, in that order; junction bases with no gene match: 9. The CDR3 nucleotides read TGCGCCAGCAGAAAGGGGGCCCACGGGGATACGCAGTATTTT. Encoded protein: CASRKGAHGDTQYF.

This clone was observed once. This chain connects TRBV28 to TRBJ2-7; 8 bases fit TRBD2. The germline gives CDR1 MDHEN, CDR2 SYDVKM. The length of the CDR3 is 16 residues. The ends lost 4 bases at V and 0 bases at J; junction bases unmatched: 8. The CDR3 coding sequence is TGTGCCAGCAGTTCCCGGACTAGCTTGAGCTCCTACGAGCAGTACTTC. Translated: CASSSRTSLSSYEQYF.

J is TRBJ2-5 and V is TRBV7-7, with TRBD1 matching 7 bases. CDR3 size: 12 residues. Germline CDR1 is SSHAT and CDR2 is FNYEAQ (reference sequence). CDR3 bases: TGTGCTAGCCTACAGGGGAAAGAGACCCAGTACTTC. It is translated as CASLQGKETQYF. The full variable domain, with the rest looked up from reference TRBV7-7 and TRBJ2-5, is GAGVSQSPRYKVTKRGQDVTLRCDPISSHATLYWYQQALGQGPEFLTYFNYEAQPDKSGLPSDRFSAERPEGSISTLTIQRTEQRDSAMYRCASLQGKETQYFGPGTRLLVL.

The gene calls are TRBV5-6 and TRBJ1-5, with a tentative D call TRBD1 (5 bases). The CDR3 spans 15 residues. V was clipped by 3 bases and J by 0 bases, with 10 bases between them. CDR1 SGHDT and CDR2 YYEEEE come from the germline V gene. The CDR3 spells CASSSAGGSNQPQHF. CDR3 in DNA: TGTGCCAGCAGCTCGGCGGGGGGTAGCAATCAGCCCCAGCATTTT.